Listed below are T cell receptor beta chains from one sample, sequenced in a study of CD8 T cells in ankylosing spondylitis. MiXCR was run by TCRdb on the 5' RACE reads, yielding one entry per CDR3 protein. The sample consists of over 30,000 distinct CDR3 sequences, approximately 15% of them appearing once. Specimen: blood. These receptor sequences come from a male donor with ankylosing spondylitis or in good health (not recorded which). Both conserved end residues are part of each CDR3. The D gene is left open where the match is weak. Not every row has a clone size; where given, it reads once, few, many or a size class.

d_gene	abundance	v_gene	j_gene	CDR3nt	CDR3aa
TRBD1	-	TRBV5-1	TRBJ1-1	TGCGCCAGCAGCCTCCTTGTGACAGGGGGCGAAACTGAAGCTTTCTTT	CASSLLVTGGETEAFF
-	few	TRBV28	TRBJ1-4	TGTGCCAGCCGATCACCGGGGGCAACTAATGAAAAACTGTTTTTT	CASRSPGATNEKLFF
-	-	TRBV14	TRBJ2-3	TGTGCCAGCTCCCCGCTAGGGCGGACCACAGATACGCAGTATTTT	CASSPLGRTTDTQYF
-	few	TRBV10-3	TRBJ2-2	TGTGCCATCCCCCGAGTTGGGGGAACGAACACCGGGGAGCTGTTTTTT	CAIPRVGGTNTGELFF
-	-	TRBV12-3/TRBV12-4	TRBJ2-7	TGTGCCAGCAGCCCATCTGGAGTCGAGCAGTACTTC	CASSPSGVEQYF
-	few	TRBV29-1	TRBJ2-1	TGCAGCGTTGGGACTGCCGGTGAGAATGAGCAGTTCTTC	CSVGTAGENEQFF
-	few	TRBV20-1	TRBJ1-4	TGCAGTGCTGTCGACAGCCTCGGGCGAGAAAAACTGTTTTTT	CSAVDSLGREKLFF
TRBD2	few	TRBV9	TRBJ2-1	TGTGCCAGCAGCCCCCTGGGACTAGCCTACAATGAGCAGTTCTTC	CASSPLGLAYNEQFF
TRBD1	-	TRBV20-1	TRBJ2-1	TGCAGTGCTCGGGGGACAGGGCAGCATGAGCAGTTCTTC	CSARGTGQHEQFF
-	few	TRBV7-3	TRBJ2-3	TGTGCCAGCAGCTTAAGAGCGGGCACAGATACGCAGTATTTT	CASSLRAGTDTQYF
TRBD2	few	TRBV7-9	TRBJ2-1	TGTGCCAGCAGCTGGACTAGCGGGAGGGGTGAGCAGTTCTTC	CASSWTSGRGEQFF
-	few	TRBV5-1	TRBJ2-7	TGCGCCAGCAGCCCGGGACGGAACTCCTACGAGCAGTACTTC	CASSPGRNSYEQYF
TRBD2	-	TRBV11-2	TRBJ2-1	TGTGCCAGCAGCCGTAGCGGGGATTCCTACAATGAGCAGTTCTTC	CASSRSGDSYNEQFF
TRBD1	-	TRBV6-5	TRBJ1-2	TGTGCCAGCAGCCTCCTTCGGACAGGGCACTATGGCTACACCTTC	CASSLLRTGHYGYTF
-	few	TRBV5-1	TRBJ2-1	TGCGCCAGCAGCTTGGAGACTTACAATGAGCAGTTCTTC	CASSLETYNEQFF
TRBD1	-	TRBV20-1	TRBJ2-3	TGCAGTGCTAGCCCCGACAGGGGACCCTTCACAGATACGCAGTATTTT	CSASPDRGPFTDTQYF
-	-	TRBV6-5	TRBJ2-2	TGTGCCAGCAGTTATAAGAAGGCTCGGCCCGGGGAGCTGTTTTTT	CASSYKKARPGELFF
TRBD1	once	TRBV6-5	TRBJ2-1	TGTGCCAGCAGTTACTCGGGACAGCGGATCTACAATGAGCAGTTCTTC	CASSYSGQRIYNEQFF
-	few	TRBV20-1	TRBJ2-7	TGCAGTGCTAAGCCCTCCGGGATACTCTACGAGCAGTACTTC	CSAKPSGILYEQYF
-	-	TRBV4-3	TRBJ1-1	TGCGCCAGCAGCCAAGAGCAAGGGGTGAACACTGAAGCTTTCTTT	CASSQEQGVNTEAFF
TRBD2	-	TRBV12-3/TRBV12-4	TRBJ2-2	TGTGCCAGCAGTTTTCAGACTAGCGGGAAGAACACCGGGGAGCTGTTTTTT	CASSFQTSGKNTGELFF
-	few	TRBV2	TRBJ1-4	TGTGCCAGCAGTTCTGGAAGGGGGAATGTAGATGAAAAACTGTTTTTT	CASSSGRGNVDEKLFF
-	-	TRBV29-1	TRBJ2-1	TGCAGCGTAGAGACAGACTACAATGAGCAGTTCTTC	CSVETDYNEQFF
-	few	TRBV29-1	TRBJ1-4	TGCAGCGTTAGGACAGTTCTTACCGAAAAACTGTTTTTT	CSVRTVLTEKLFF
-	few	TRBV10-3	TRBJ2-2	TGTGCCACCGCCCTCGGGAGTACTAACACCGGGGAGCTGTTTTTT	CATALGSTNTGELFF
-	-	TRBV28	TRBJ1-2	TGTGCCAGCACCTCGGGACGGAACTATGGCTACACCTTC	CASTSGRNYGYTF
-	-	TRBV28	TRBJ2-7	TGTGCCAGCAGTACCCGACTTACTGAGCAGTACTTC	CASSTRLTEQYF
TRBD1	few	TRBV20-1	TRBJ2-1	TGCAGTGCCTCAGCCCGGGACAGGGCTCTTAATGAGCAGTTCTTC	CSASARDRALNEQFF
-	many	TRBV7-9	TRBJ2-1	TGTGCCAGCAGCCCCCCGTGGAGAGAATACAATGAGCAGTTCTTC	CASSPPWREYNEQFF
-	few	TRBV20-1	TRBJ2-3	TGCAGTGCTAGGGGCCCCTCGACTAGCACAGATACGCAGTATTTT	CSARGPSTSTDTQYF
TRBD1	few	TRBV20-1	TRBJ2-2	TGCAGTGCTAGAGGGGCAGGGGGCTTGACCGGGGAGCTGTTTTTT	CSARGAGGLTGELFF
-	-	TRBV7-2	TRBJ2-1	TGTGCCAGCAGCTTAGTCGGGCCCTACAATGAGCAGTTCTTC	CASSLVGPYNEQFF
TRBD1	-	TRBV29-1	TRBJ1-4	TGCAGCGTCCGCCAGGGGGCAACGGTTAATGAAAAACTGTTTTTT	CSVRQGATVNEKLFF
-	few	TRBV12-3/TRBV12-4	TRBJ1-4	TGTGCCAGCAGTGCGGGACAAAGGTTGCCGGGGGAAAAACTGTTTTTT	CASSAGQRLPGEKLFF
-	-	TRBV20-1	TRBJ1-4	TGCAGTGCCTCGCAGTCAACTAATGAAAAACTGTTTTTT	CSASQSTNEKLFF
TRBD2	-	TRBV20-1	TRBJ2-3	TGCAGTGCCCCCCCAGCGAAACCGGGACTAGCGGGGTTAGATACGCAGTATTTT	CSAPPAKPGLAGLDTQYF
-	many	TRBV12-3/TRBV12-4	TRBJ2-6	TGTGCCAGCAGTAACACAGGGGACTCGTCTGGGGCCAACGTCCTGACTTTC	CASSNTGDSSGANVLTF
-	few	TRBV3-1	TRBJ2-3	TGTGCCAGCAGCCTAGCTAGCACAGATACGCAGTATTTT	CASSLASTDTQYF
TRBD1	few	TRBV29-1	TRBJ2-3	TGCAGCGCTGGACAGGGGACAAATACGCAGTATTTT	CSAGQGTNTQYF
-	few	TRBV6-5	TRBJ2-7	TGTGCCAGCAGTCGGCCGAACACAAAACAGTACTTC	CASSRPNTKQYF
-	few	TRBV28	TRBJ2-6	TGTGCCAGCAAGGGCGGGGCCAACGTCCTGACTTTC	CASKGGANVLTF
-	many	TRBV5-5	TRBJ2-6	TGTGCCAGCAGCTCTGGGGCCAACGTCCTGACTTTC	CASSSGANVLTF
-	-	TRBV4-3	TRBJ1-1	TGCGCCAGCAGCCAAATGGCGGGCAGAAACACTGAAGCTTTCTTT	CASSQMAGRNTEAFF
-	few	TRBV2	TRBJ2-3	TGTGCCAGCAGCGGCGTCCGGGACCCCAGAAAGGATACGCAGTATTTT	CASSGVRDPRKDTQYF
TRBD2	few	TRBV5-5	TRBJ2-1	TGTGCCAGCAGCCTGACTAGCGGGAGGGCAAATGAGCAGTTCTTC	CASSLTSGRANEQFF
-	-	TRBV29-1	TRBJ1-4	TGCAGCGCTTGGACAGCCCGTAATGAAAAACTGTTTTTT	CSAWTARNEKLFF
-	few	TRBV29-1	TRBJ2-2	TGCAGCGTTCGGGAGTTTGGGACCGGGGAGCTGTTTTTT	CSVREFGTGELFF
-	-	TRBV27	TRBJ2-2	TGTGCCAGCAGTTTAGGGTTTTACACCGGGGAGCTGTTTTTT	CASSLGFYTGELFF
-	-	TRBV20-1	TRBJ1-5	TGCAGTGCTAGTCCACCAGGGAGGTTCGGCAATCAGCCCCAGCATTTT	CSASPPGRFGNQPQHF
-	-	TRBV13	TRBJ2-3	TGTGCCAGCAGCTCCACCGAGCGCGCAGATACGCAGTATTTT	CASSSTERADTQYF
-	few	TRBV5-1	TRBJ2-1	TGCGCCAGCAGAGAGGGTTTCTACTACAATGAGCAGTTCTTC	CASREGFYYNEQFF